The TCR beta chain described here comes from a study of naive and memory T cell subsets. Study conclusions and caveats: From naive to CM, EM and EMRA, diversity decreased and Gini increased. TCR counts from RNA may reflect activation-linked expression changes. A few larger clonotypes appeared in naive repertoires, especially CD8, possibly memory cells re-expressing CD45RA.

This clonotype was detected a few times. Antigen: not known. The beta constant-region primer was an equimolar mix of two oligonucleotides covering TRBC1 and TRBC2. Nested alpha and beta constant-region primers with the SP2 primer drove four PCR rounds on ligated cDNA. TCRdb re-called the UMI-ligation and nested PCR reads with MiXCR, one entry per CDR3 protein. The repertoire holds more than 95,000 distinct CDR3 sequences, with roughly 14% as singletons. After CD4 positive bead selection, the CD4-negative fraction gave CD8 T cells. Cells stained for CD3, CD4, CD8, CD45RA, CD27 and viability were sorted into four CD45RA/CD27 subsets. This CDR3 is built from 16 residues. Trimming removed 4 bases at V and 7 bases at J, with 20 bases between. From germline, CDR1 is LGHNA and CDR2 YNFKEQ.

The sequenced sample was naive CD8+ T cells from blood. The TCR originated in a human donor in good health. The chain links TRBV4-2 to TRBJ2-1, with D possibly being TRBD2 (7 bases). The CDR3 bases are TGTGCCAGCAGCCGCCCAGAGGGGGGGCGGAAGAATGAGCAGTTCTTC. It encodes CASSRPEGGRKNEQFF.